Shown below are 26 T cell receptor beta chains from a single sample sequenced in a study of blood T cell repertoires in COVID-19. Method: immunoSEQ multiplex PCR; TCRdb's copy keeps in-frame clones and lacks some. This table holds around 120,000 clones, more than 60% found once. Input material: peripheral blood. The receptor source for this set is a man aged 65-85 years with active or convalescent COVID-19.

This chain links TRBV19 with TRBJ2-3; a possible D gene is TRBD2 (6 bases). The CDR3 is made up of 15 amino acids. With 3 bases removed from V and 3 bases from J, the gap between germline ends came to 13 bases. Germline lookup yields CDR1 LNHDA and CDR2 SQIVND (reference sequence). The CDR3 DNA is TGTGCCAGTAGTATTGGGGTTAGCGGAACAGATACGCAGTATTTT. Translating gives CASSIGVSGTDTQYF.

The chain combines TRBV5-1 with TRBJ1-4; 8 nucleotides agree with TRBD1. V lost 2 bases and J lost 6; bases outside the gene matches: 9. The CDR3 sequence is 16 residues long. Per the germline V gene, CDR1 is SGHRS and CDR2 is YFSETQ. The CDR3: CASSLQGGEIYEKLFF. CDR3 DNA sequence: TGCGCCAGCAGCTTACAGGGGGGAGAAATTTATGAAAAACTGTTTTTT.

The chain couples TRBV6-6 to TRBJ2-7; D may be TRBD1 (6 bases). This CDR3 region has 15 residues. From germline, CDR1 is MNHNY and CDR2 SVGAGI (reference sequence). Trimming cost V 4 bases and J 0 bases, with 13 bases left between them. CDR3 region: CASSWTRDTSYEQYF. CDR3 bases: TGTGCCAGCAGTTGGACCCGGGACACCTCCTACGAGCAGTACTTC.

The CDR3 region is CASWQQETQYF. The CDR3, as DNA: TGTGCCAGCTGGCAACAAGAGACCCAGTACTTC. The chain joins TRBV6-5 to TRBJ2-5, with no clear D. V lost 8 bases, J lost 2 bases, and 6 bases lay in between. This CDR3 is 11 amino acids long. Germline values: CDR1 MNHEY, CDR2 SVGAGI.

This clone came up once. The rearrangement joins TRBV5-1 to TRBJ2-2; 11 bases align to TRBD2. The ends lost 2 bases at V and 7 bases at J; junction bases unmatched: 10. CDR1 and CDR2 from the germline V gene are SGHRS and YFSETQ. The CDR3 consists of 17 residues. CDR3 nucleotides: TGCGCCAGCAGCTTAGCTAGCGGGAGGATGCGCGGCGGGGAGCTGTTTTTT. It yields the protein CASSLASGRMRGGELFF.

The chain couples TRBV5-1 to TRBJ1-4, with D perhaps TRBD1 (6 bases). The V and J ends lost 0 bases and 5 bases respectively, with 8 bases between them. Germline V gene lookup returns CDR1 SGHRS and CDR2 YFSETQ. This CDR3 has 14 residues. CDR3 bases: TGCGCCAGCAGCTTGGGGGACACAAATGAAAAACTGTTTTTT. It yields the protein CASSLGDTNEKLFF.

The chain carries TRBV29-1 and TRBJ1-2, with no clear D. Germline V lookup: CDR1 SQVTM, CDR2 ANQGSEA. Trimming removed 6 bases from V and 0 bases from J, with 8 bases in between. CDR3 length: 12 residues. The CDR3 coding sequence is TGCAGCGTGGAGACGGCTAACTATGGCTACACCTTC. Translating it yields CSVETANYGYTF. Variable domain in full (rest from reference TRBV29-1 and TRBJ1-2): SAVISQKPSRDICQRGTSLTIQCQVDSQVTMMFWYRQQPGQSLTLIATANQGSEATYESGFVIDKFPISRPNLTFSTLTVSNMSPEDSSIYLCSVETANYGYTFGSGTRLTVV.

This clone appeared many times. The rearrangement joins TRBV11-2 to TRBJ2-3; 10 bases are shared with TRBD1. There are 18 residues in the CDR3. The germline gives CDR1 SGHAT, CDR2 FQNNGV. Trimming removed 5 bases from V and 0 bases from J; junction bases left unmatched: 11. DNA for the CDR3: TGTGCCAGCAGCCGGACAGGGGGGTACAGGATCAGCACAGATACGCAGTATTTT. Translation: CASSRTGGYRISTDTQYF.

The genes are TRBV3-1 (or the pseudogene TRBV3-2) and TRBJ2-5, with a tentative D call TRBD2 (6 bases). Germline lookup yields CDR1 LGHDT and CDR2 YNNKEL (reference sequence). Deletions cut 0 bases from V and 10 bases from J, with 15 bases between. CDR3 size: 14 residues. As DNA, the CDR3 is TGTGCCAGCAGCCAAGATTGGGGGGAAAGTGTCCAGTACTTC. It translates to CASSQDWGESVQYF.

The chain employs TRBV18 and TRBJ1-2; 8 bases agree with TRBD1. This CDR3 has 16 residues. Trimming took 2 bases from V and 4 from J; bases not matched to a gene: 9. Germline V CDR1 and CDR2: KGHSH, LQKENI. CDR3 amino acids: CASSPSSTGAAYGYTF. CDR3 in DNA: TGTGCCAGCTCACCATCTTCGACAGGGGCCGCCTATGGCTACACCTTC.

The chain combines TRBV12-2 with TRBJ2-7; the D segment call TRBD1 is taken from the table without a DNA check. TRBV12-2 represents a pseudogene. This CDR3 has 12 amino acids. This chain's CDR3 is CASRLAHRDKYF. In DNA, the CDR3 is TGTGCAAGTCGCTTAGCCCACAGGGATAAGTACTTC.

This sequence joins TRBV20-1 and TRBJ2-7, with 8 bases identical to TRBD1. Germline trimming cut 4 bases from V and 7 bases from J; bases unmatched to any gene: 3. The CDR3 totals 11 residues. Germline V gene data show CDR1 as DFQATT and CDR2 as SNEGSKA (reference sequence). Here the CDR3 DNA reads TGCAGTGCTACGGGGGACAGGGAGCAGTACTTC. As protein: CSATGDREQYF.

V is TRBV7-9 and J is TRBJ1-1, with 12 positions matching TRBD1. The CDR3 is 17 amino acids. The V segment lost 4 bases and the J segment 3 bases; nucleotides outside the gene matches: 9. Germline CDR1 is SEHNR and CDR2 is FQNEAQ (reference sequence). In DNA form, the CDR3 reads TGTGCCAGCAGCTCCCCGGGACAGGGGGCCGTGGACACTGAAGCTTTCTTT. It encodes CASSSPGQGAVDTEAFF.

The CDR3 loop is CASSLVGFPGLENPEQYF. CDR3 coding DNA: TGTGCCAGCAGCTTAGTGGGTTTCCCGGGACTAGAGAACCCCGAGCAGTACTTC. The V call is TRBV7-9, the J call TRBJ2-7; TRBD2 agrees at 8 bases. The ends lost 1 base at V and 6 bases at J; junction bases unmatched: 17. Germline loops: CDR1 SEHNR, CDR2 FQNEAQ (reference sequence). This CDR3 region has 18 residues.

This clone was observed a few times. The gene calls are TRBV28 and TRBJ1-2, with 7 bases identical to TRBD1. CDR1 is MDHEN and CDR2 is SYDVKM in the germline V gene. The V segment lost 3 bases and the J segment 7 bases; nucleotides outside the gene matches: 17. The CDR3 loop spans 17 amino acids. The chain's CDR3 is CASSFPAPGTAVGGYTF. DNA for the CDR3: TGTGCCAGCAGTTTTCCGGCCCCCGGGACAGCTGTAGGTGGCTACACCTTC.

Of note for this clone: At one of its ends the junction is not consistent with the germline gene, which may arise from a read error. J is TRBJ2-7 and V is TRBV7-7; TRBD1 agrees at 8 bases. Germline V CDR1 and CDR2: SSHAT, FNYEAQ (reference sequence). This CDR3 has 13 amino acids. CDR3 sequence reads: CASSLDRGHEQYF. The CDR3 DNA is TGTGCTAGCAGCTTAGACAGGGGTCACGAGCAGTACTTC.

The chain combines TRBV6-6 with TRBJ1-2, with 8 bases lining up with TRBD1. J lost 7 bases, V lost 2 bases, and 12 bases had no gene match. The germline V gene has CDR1 MNHNY and CDR2 SVGAGI (reference sequence). The CDR3 is 16 amino acids. This CDR3 reads CASSYPNNGQGSGYTF. For the CDR3, the DNA is TGTGCCAGCAGTTACCCCAATAACGGACAGGGCTCTGGCTACACCTTC.

Of note for this clone: Its ends do not fully match the called genes, so a read error is possible. This chain links TRBV10-3 with TRBJ1-3; D is ambiguous. Germline CDR1 ENHRY, CDR2 SYGVKD. The CDR3 covers 17 residues. The CDR3 protein is CAISESAGYRAGNTIYF. The CDR3 DNA sequence: TGTGCCATCAGTGAGTCGGCGGGATATCGGGCTGGGAACACCATATATTTT.

This chain uses TRBV5-1 with TRBJ2-5; TRBD2 is a possible D gene (6 bases). With 0 bases removed from V and 0 bases from J, the gap between germline ends came to 6 bases. Germline V gene lookup returns CDR1 SGHRS and CDR2 YFSETQ. The CDR3 loop spans 14 amino acids. CDR3 in DNA: TGCGCCAGCAGCTTGGGGGGGGACCAAGAGACCCAGTACTTC. Its translation: CASSLGGDQETQYF.

This chain uses TRBV5-8 with TRBJ2-3; weak D call: TRBD2 (6 bases). There are 14 residues in the CDR3. Per germline, CDR1 SGHTS and CDR2 YDEGEE. The germline V and J ends were trimmed by 4 bases and 1 base, with 10 bases remaining between them. In nucleotides, the CDR3 is TGTGCCAGCAGCCCCAGGAGGGGCACAGATACGCAGTATTTT. This codes for CASSPRRGTDTQYF. Together with reference TRBV5-8 and TRBJ2-3, the CDR3 gives the full variable domain: EAGVTQSPTHLIKTRGQQATLRCSPISGHTSVYWYQQALGLGLQFLLWYDEGEERNRGNFPPRFSGRQFPNYSSELNVNALELEDSALYLCASSPRRGTDTQYFGPGTRLTVL.

This clone was counted a single time. The chain has TRBV19 and TRBJ1-6, with D hard to call. CDR1 is LNHDA and CDR2 is SQIVND in the germline V gene (reference sequence). Trimming stripped 7 bases from V and 8 bases from J, with 12 bases between. The CDR3 runs 13 residues. CDR3 in amino acids: CASNPGRDSPLHF. The CDR3 coding sequence is TGTGCCAGTAACCCCGGGAGGGATTCACCCCTCCACTTT.

The chain combines TRBV5-4 with TRBJ2-7; 7 bases line up with TRBD2. The trim removed 7 bases at V and 2 bases at J, leaving 6 bases unmatched. Germline CDR1 reads SGHNT; CDR2 reads YYREEE (reference sequence). This CDR3 comprises 13 residues. CDR3 bases: TGTGCCAGCGGAACGAGCGGGACCTACGAGCAGTACTTC. This encodes CASGTSGTYEQYF.

V and J are TRBV2 and TRBJ2-3, with a possible D match to TRBD2 (5 bases). The CDR3 runs 13 residues. The V gene's germline CDR1 is SNHLY and CDR2 FYNNEI. The V end lost 10 bases, the J end lost 2 bases, and 13 bases lay between the germline ends. The CDR3 nucleotides read TGTGCCAACAGACGGGAATTCACAGATACGCAGTATTTT. Its protein is CANRREFTDTQYF.

The chain joins TRBV29-1 to TRBJ2-1, with 10 bases lining up with TRBD2. Germline V gives CDR1 SQVTM, CDR2 ANQGSEA. The CDR3 spans 13 residues. V dropped 5 bases and J dropped 4; count of bases not matched to a gene: 2. This CDR3 is CSVQTSGYNEQFF. The DNA of the CDR3 is TGCAGCGTTCAGACTAGCGGGTACAATGAGCAGTTCTTC.

The count of this clone is one. The V call is TRBV19, the J call TRBJ1-6, with no clear D. CDR1 LNHDA and CDR2 SQIVND come from the germline V gene (reference sequence). The ends were cut back, 6 bases at V and 6 bases at J, with 9 bases in the middle. This CDR3 comprises 13 residues. The CDR3 is CASSVGFNSPLHF. The CDR3 DNA is TGTGCCAGTAGCGTCGGGTTTAATTCACCCCTCCACTTT.

This clone has at least ten counts. V and J are TRBV6-5 and TRBJ1-2; 8 positions agree with TRBD1. Germline-derived CDR1 and CDR2 are MNHEY and SVGAGI. V lost 8 bases, J lost 0 bases, and 8 bases stayed unmatched. The CDR3 has 15 amino acids. As DNA, the CDR3 is TGTGCCAGCTCTAAGGACAGGGCCCCTAACTATGGCTACACCTTC. It translates to CASSKDRAPNYGYTF.